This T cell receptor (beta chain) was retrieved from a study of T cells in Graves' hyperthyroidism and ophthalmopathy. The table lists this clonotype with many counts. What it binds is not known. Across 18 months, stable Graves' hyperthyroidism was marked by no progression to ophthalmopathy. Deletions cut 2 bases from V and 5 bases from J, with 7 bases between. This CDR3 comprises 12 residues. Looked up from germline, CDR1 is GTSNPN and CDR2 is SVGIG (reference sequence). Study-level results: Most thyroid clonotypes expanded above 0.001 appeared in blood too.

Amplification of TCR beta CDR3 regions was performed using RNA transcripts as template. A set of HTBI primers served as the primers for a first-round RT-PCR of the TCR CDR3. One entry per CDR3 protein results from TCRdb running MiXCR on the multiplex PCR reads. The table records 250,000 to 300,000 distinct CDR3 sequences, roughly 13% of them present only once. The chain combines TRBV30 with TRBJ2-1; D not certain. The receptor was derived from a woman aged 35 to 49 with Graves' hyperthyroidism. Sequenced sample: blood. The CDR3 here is CAWSTSNNEQFF. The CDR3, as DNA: TGTGCCTGGAGTACCTCAAACAATGAGCAGTTCTTC.